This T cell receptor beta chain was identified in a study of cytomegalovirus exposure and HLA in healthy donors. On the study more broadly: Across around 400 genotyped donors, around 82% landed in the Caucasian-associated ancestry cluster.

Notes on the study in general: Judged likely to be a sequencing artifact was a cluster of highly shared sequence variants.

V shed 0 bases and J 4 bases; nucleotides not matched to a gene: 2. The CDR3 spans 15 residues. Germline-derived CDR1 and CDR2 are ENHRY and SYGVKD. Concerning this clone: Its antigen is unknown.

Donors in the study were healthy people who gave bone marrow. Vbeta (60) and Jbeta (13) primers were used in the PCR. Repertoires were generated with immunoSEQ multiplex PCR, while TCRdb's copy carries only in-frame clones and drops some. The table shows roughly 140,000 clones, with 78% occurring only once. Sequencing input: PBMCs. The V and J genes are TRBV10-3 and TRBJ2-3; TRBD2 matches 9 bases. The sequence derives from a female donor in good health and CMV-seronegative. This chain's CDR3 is CAISESSGRSDTQYF. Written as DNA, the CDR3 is TGTGCCATCAGTGAGTCTAGCGGGAGATCAGATACGCAGTATTTT.